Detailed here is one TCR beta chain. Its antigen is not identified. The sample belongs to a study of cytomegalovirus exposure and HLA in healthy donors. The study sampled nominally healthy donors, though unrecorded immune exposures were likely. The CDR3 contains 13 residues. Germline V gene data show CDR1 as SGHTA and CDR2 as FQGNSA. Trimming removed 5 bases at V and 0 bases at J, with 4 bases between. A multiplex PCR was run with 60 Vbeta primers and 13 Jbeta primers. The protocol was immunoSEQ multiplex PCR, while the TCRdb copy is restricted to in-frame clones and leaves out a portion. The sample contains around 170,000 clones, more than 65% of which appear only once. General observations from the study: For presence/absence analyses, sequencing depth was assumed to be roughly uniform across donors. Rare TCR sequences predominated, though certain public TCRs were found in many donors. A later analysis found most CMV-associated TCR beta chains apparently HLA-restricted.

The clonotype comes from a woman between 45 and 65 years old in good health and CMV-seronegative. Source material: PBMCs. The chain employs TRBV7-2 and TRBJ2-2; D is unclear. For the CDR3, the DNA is TGTGCCAGCAGCCGAGCGAACACCGGGGAGCTGTTTTTT. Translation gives CASSRANTGELFF.